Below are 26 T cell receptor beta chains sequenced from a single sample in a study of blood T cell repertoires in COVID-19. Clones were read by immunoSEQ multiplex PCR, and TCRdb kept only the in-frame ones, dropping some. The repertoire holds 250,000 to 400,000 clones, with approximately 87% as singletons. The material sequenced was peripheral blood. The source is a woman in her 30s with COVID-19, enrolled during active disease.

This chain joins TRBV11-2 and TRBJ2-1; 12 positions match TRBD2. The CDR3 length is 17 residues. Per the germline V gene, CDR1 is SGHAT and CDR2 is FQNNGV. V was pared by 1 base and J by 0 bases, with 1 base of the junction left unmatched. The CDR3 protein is CASSLGLAGVSYNEQFF. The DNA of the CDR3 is TGTGCCAGCAGCTTAGGACTAGCGGGGGTCTCCTACAATGAGCAGTTCTTC.

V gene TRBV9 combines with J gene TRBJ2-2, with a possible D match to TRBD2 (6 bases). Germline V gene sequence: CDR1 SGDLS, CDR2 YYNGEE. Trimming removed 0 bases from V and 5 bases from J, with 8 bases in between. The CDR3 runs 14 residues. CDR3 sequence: CASSVAGGTGELFF. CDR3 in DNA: TGTGCCAGCAGCGTAGCCGGGGGTACCGGGGAGCTGTTTTTT.

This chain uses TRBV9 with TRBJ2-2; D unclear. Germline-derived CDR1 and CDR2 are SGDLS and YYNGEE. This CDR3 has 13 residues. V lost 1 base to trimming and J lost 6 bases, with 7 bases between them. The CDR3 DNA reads TGTGCCAGCAGCGTAAAAGGAGCCGGGGAGCTGTTTTTT. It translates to CASSVKGAGELFF.

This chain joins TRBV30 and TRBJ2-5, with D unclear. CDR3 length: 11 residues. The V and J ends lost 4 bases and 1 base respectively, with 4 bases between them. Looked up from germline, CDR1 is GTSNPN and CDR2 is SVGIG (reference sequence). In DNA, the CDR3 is TGTGCCTGGACTAGCCAAGAGACCCAGTACTTC. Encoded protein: CAWTSQETQYF.

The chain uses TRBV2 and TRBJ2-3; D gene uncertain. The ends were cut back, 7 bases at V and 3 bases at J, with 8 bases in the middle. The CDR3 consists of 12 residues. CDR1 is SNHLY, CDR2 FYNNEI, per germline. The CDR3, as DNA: TGTGCCAGCAAGATAGTAACAGATACGCAGTATTTT. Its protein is CASKIVTDTQYF.

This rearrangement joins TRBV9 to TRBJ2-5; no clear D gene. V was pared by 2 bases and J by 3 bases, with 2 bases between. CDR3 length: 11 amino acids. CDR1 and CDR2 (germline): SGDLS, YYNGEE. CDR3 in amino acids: CASSVKETQYF. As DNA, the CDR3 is TGTGCCAGCAGCGTTAAAGAGACCCAGTACTTC.

The CDR3, as DNA: TGTGCCAGCAGTTCACCGGGACAGGGGGCGGGCACCGGGGAGCTGTTTTTT. Translation gives CASSSPGQGAGTGELFF. The gene calls are TRBV28 and TRBJ2-2; the match to TRBD1 covers 12 bases. Germline CDR1 and CDR2: MDHEN and SYDVKM. Trimming took 4 bases from V and 4 from J; bases not matched to a gene: 7. CDR3 length equals 17 residues.

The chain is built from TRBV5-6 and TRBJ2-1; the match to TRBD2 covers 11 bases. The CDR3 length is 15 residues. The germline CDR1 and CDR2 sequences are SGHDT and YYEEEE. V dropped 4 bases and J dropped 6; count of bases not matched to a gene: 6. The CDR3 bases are TGTGCCAGCAGCCTGAGTAGCGGGAGGGCCAATGAGCAGTTCTTC. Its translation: CASSLSSGRANEQFF.

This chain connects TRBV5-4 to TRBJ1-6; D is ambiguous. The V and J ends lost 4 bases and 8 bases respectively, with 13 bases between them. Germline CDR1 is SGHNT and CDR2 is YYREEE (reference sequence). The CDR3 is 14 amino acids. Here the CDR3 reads CASSGRSSDSPLHF. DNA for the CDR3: TGTGCCAGCAGCGGTAGGAGCAGTGATTCACCCCTCCACTTT.

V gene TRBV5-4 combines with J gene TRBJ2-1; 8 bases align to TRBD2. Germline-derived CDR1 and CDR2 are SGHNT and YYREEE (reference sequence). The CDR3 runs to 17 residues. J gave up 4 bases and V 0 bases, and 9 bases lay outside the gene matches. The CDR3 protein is CASSLAIGSGGYNEQFF. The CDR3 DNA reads TGTGCCAGCAGCTTGGCTATCGGGAGCGGGGGTTACAATGAGCAGTTCTTC.

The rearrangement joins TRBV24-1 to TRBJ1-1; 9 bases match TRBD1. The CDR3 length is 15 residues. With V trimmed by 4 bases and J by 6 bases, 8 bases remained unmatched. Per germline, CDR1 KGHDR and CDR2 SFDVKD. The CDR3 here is CATSESTGGAAEAFF. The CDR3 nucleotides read TGTGCCACCAGTGAGTCCACAGGGGGCGCGGCTGAAGCTTTCTTT.

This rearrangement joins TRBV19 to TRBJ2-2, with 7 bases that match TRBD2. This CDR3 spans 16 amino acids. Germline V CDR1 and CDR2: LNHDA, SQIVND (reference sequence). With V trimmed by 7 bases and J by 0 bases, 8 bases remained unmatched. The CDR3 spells CASTHGLAANTGELFF. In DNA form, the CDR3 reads TGTGCCAGTACCCATGGGCTAGCGGCGAACACCGGGGAGCTGTTTTTT.

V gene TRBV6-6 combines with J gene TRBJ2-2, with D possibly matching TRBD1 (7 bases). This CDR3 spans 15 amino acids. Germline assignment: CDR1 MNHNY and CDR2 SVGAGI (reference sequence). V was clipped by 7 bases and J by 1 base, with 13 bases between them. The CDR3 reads CASTRGTVNTGELFF. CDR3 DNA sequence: TGTGCCAGCACTCGCGGGACAGTGAACACCGGGGAGCTGTTTTTT.

CDR3 bases: TGTGCCAGCAACCCGGGGGGACAGGGGCCCTCCTACGAGCAGTACTTC. Its translation: CASNPGGQGPSYEQYF. The chain carries TRBV2 and TRBJ2-7, with 10 nucleotides matching TRBD1. This CDR3 contains 16 residues. With V trimmed by 7 bases and J by 0 bases, 9 bases remained unmatched. The germline V gene encodes CDR1 SNHLY and CDR2 FYNNEI.

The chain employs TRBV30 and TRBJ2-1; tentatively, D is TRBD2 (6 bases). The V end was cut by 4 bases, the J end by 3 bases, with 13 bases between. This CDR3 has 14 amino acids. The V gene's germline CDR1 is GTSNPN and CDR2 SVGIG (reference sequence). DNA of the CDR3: TGTGCCTGGAATCCTAGCGCCATCTACAATGAGCAGTTCTTC. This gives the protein CAWNPSAIYNEQFF.

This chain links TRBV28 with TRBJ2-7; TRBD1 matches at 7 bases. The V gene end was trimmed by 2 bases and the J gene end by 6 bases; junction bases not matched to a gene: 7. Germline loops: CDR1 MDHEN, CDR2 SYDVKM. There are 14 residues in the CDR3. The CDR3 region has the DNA TGTGCCAGCAGTTTACCCGGGACAGTTGCCGAGCAGTACTTC. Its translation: CASSLPGTVAEQYF.

The CDR3 loop is CASSLGLQLTYGYTF. Written as DNA, the CDR3 is TGTGCCAGTAGTCTGGGCCTACAGCTTACCTATGGCTACACCTTC. The chain combines TRBV19 with TRBJ1-2; D not resolved. The V gene lost 5 bases and the J gene lost 4 bases, with 17 bases spanning the gap. Germline assignment: CDR1 LNHDA and CDR2 SQIVND (reference sequence). There are 15 residues in the CDR3. The entire variable domain, with the rest obtained from reference TRBV19 and TRBJ1-2, is as follows: DGGITQSPKYLFRKEGQNVTLSCEQNLNHDAMYWYRQDPGQGLRLIYYSQIVNDFQKGDIAEGYSVSREKKESFPLTVTSAQKNPTAFYLCASSLGLQLTYGYTFGSGTRLTVV.

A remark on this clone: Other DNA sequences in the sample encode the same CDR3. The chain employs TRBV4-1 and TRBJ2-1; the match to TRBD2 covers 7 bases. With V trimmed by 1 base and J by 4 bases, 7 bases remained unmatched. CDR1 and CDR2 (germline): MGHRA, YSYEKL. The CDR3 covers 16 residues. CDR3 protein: CASSQVRLAVYNEQFF. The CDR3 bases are TGCGCCAGCAGCCAAGTGAGGCTAGCGGTATACAATGAGCAGTTCTTC.

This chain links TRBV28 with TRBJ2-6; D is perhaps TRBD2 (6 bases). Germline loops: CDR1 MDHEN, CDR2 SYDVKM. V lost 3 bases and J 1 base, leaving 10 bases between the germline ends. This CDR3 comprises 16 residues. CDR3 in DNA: TGTGCCAGCAGTTTTAGTGGAGGGTCTGGGGCCAACGTCCTGACTTTC. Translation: CASSFSGGSGANVLTF.

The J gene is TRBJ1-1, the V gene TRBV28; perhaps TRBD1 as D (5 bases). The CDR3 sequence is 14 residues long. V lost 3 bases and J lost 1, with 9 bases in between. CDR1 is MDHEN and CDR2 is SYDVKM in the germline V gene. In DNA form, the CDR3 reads TGTGCCAGCAGTTTGGGGGGGTCGAACACTGAAGCTTTCTTT. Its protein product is CASSLGGSNTEAFF.

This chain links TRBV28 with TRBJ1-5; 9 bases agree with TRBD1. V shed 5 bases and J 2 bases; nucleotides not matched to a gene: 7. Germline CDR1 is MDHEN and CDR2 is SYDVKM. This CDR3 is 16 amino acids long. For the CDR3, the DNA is TGTGCCAGCAGTCCCTCCAGGACAGGGGGCAATCAGCCCCAGCATTTT. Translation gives CASSPSRTGGNQPQHF.

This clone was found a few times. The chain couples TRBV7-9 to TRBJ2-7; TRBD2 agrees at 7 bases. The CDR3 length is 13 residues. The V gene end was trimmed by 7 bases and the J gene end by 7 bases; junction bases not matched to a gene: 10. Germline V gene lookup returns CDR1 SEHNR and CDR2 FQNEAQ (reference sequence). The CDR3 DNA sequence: TGTGCCAGCACGCCTAGCGGAGGGAGGGAGCAGTACTTC. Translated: CASTPSGGREQYF.

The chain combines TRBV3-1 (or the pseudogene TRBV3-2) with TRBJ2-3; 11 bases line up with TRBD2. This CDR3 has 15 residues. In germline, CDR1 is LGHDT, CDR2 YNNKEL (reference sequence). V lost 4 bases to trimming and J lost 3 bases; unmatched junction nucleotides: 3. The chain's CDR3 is CASSPSSGRTDTQYF. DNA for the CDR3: TGTGCCAGCAGCCCCTCTAGCGGGAGGACAGATACGCAGTATTTT.

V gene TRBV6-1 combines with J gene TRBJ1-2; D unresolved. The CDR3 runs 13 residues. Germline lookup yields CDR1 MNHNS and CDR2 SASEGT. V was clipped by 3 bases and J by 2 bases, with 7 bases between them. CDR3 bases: TGTGCCAGCAGTGACAGGCCCAACTATGGCTACACCTTC. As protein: CASSDRPNYGYTF.

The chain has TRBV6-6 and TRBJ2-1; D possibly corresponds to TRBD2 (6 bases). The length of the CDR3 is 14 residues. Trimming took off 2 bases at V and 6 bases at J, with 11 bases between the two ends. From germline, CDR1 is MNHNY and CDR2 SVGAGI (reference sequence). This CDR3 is CASSYPMTSNEQFF. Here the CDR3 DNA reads TGTGCCAGCAGTTACCCTATGACTAGCAATGAGCAGTTCTTC.

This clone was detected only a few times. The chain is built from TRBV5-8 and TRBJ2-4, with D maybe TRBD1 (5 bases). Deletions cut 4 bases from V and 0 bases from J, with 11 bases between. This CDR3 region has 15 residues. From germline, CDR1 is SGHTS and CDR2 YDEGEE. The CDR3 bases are TGTGCCAGCAGCACCAGGGTCCTAGCCAAAAACATTCAGTACTTC. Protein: CASSTRVLAKNIQYF.